This T cell receptor beta chain was profiled in a study of Graves' ophthalmopathy and Graves' hyperthyroidism (dated by TCRdb to the late 2010s). For the wider study: Peripheral blood was collected at initial diagnosis, prior to any treatment. TCR beta repertoire signatures were used to distinguish Graves' ophthalmopathy from Graves' hyperthyroidism and to predict progression to ophthalmopathy. In total, over 130 blood samples were TCR-sequenced: 43 ophthalmopathy, some 72 hyperthyroidism and around 17 hyperthyroidism-to-ophthalmopathy patients. To explore V-J signatures distinguishing ophthalmopathy from hyperthyroidism, a discovery set of around 97 patients (roughly 45 ophthalmopathy, roughly 55 stable hyperthyroidism) was enrolled. For independent validation, a separate cohort was made up of approximately 19 hyperthyroidism patients plus 17 patients who later progressed from hyperthyroidism to ophthalmopathy. In five or six hyperthyroidism patients, the T-cell repertoires found in thyroid tissue were compared with those found in blood. Once sampling was done, hyperthyroidism patients were given methimazole at a starting dose of 30 mg daily, while ophthalmopathy patients were given high-dose intravenous methylprednisolone. The 100 discovery patients were divided at random into training and test sets in a 7:3 ratio. Beyond this particular receptor, the publication reports: Ophthalmopathy was separated from stable hyperthyroidism by the 13-signature model with roughly 88% sensitivity and about 81% specificity in cross-validation and with 80%/75% in the test set. Sample size was not statistically predetermined, and group allocation was not concealed from the investigators. In validation, the model predicted ophthalmopathy progression with 55% to 71% sensitivity and 72.22% specificity; 12 predicted patients were CT-confirmed with GO in a median of roughly 6.8 months. Most expanded thyroid clonotypes with a frequency above 0.001 also appeared in blood, which suggests that blood repertoires may reflect the immune response in the thyroid.

TCR beta CDR3 regions were amplified from RNA transcripts for repertoire sequencing. A first-round RT-PCR used HTBI primers with the Qiagen OneStep RT-PCR kit, followed by a second-round multiplex PCR, size selection and purification. The libraries underwent paired-end sequencing with 100 bp reads on an Illumina HiSeq2000. Turning to the authors' computational methods: Reads were processed with SOAPnuke, discarding reads with adapters, uncalled bases, mean Phred below 15, or no exact constant-primer or identifier match. COPE v1.2.5 was used to merge the high-quality paired reads. Unique nucleotide sequences were defined as clonotypes and aligned to IMGT TRB V, D and J references using MiTCR v1.1. Analysis was restricted to V-J combinations with a frequency above 0.0001, which covered roughly 99% of repertoires. For each V-J combination, a TCR clonal expansion and chaos score was defined as the ratio of F50 clonal expansion to chaos observed in the TCRdist matrix. Welch's t-statistics and random forest were used to reduce features to over ten V-J combinations, which were fed into a naive Bayes classifier. Thyroid-blood repertoire similarity was quantified with the Morisita-Horn index. TCRdb redid the processing of the public reads, applying fastp at Q25 and MiXCR, and retained in-frame beta chains. Entries are consolidated by CDR3 protein sequence, retaining the most common genes and DNA. The V and J calls here are based on TCRdb, not the publication. This sample holds 600,000 to 650,000 distinct CDR3 sequences; 22% were observed only once. The top ten clones comprise about 6.6% of the sample.

This clonotype showed up many times. Its antigen has not been determined. No per-base quality is available; no much larger clone lies one base away. Hyperthyroidism was considered stable if no progression to ophthalmopathy occurred within 18 months of follow-up. The hyperthyroidism patients were 18 to 65 years old and newly diagnosed, with a disease duration of less than 2 months. Anyone with other autoimmune diseases, uncontrolled infections, pregnancy or lactation was excluded from the study. Clinical symptoms, serum thyroxine, TRAb, thyroid ultrasound and orbital computed tomography were used for diagnosis. Using Ficoll-Paque density gradient centrifugation, PBMCs were isolated from about 9.2 ml of fresh peripheral blood. Trizol reagent was used to extract the total RNA, and its quality was then checked on an Agilent 2100 Bioanalyzer. Cut back by 6 bases and 4 bases, the V and J ends lie 16 bases apart. From the cysteine up to the phenylalanine, the CDR3 has a length of 14 residues. The kept DNA is CDR3 alone, 42 bases in frame from the first base. The germline V gene (reference sequence) provides CDR1 MNHEY and CDR2 SMNVEV.

This receptor was obtained from a woman aged 18-29 years with stable Graves' hyperthyroidism. Some clones in this sample may be carry-over from other donors' samples. Donor details come from another sample of the same person, matched by shared clones. This chain joins TRBV27 to TRBJ2-7, and the D gene may be TRBD1, 6 bases matching. The specimen was peripheral blood. Read as DNA, the sequence is TGTGCCAGCAGCTTCTTTGGGGGCGTTTACGAGCAGTACTTC. Translated, it gives CASSFFGGVYEQYF.